This TCR beta chain was found in a study of beta chain features in type 1 diabetes (dated by TCRdb to 2016 to 2019). Concerning the study at large: Patients and healthy donors did not differ in mean age, gender distribution, total cell number or subset yield. Naive and central memory subsets were obtained from all 30 or so donors, but regulatory and stem cell-like memory subsets were isolated from only 8 patients and about 8 healthy donors. The study compared TCRB repertoires of sorted circulating CD4+ T cell subsets between recently diagnosed type 1 diabetes patients and matched healthy donors. A total of some 110 million sorted cells were examined across all samples, and the number of cells per subset was strongly correlated with RNA yield.

Each donor gave one peripheral blood draw, roughly 110 mL on average, collected into heparinised tubes. A BD FACSAria II and a panel including CD45RO, CCR7, CD25, CD127, CD95 and CD27 were used to sort naive, central memory, regulatory and stem cell-like memory CD4+ T cells. Every sorted population had a purity above 95%. PBMCs were separated immediately by Lymphoprep density gradient centrifugation and were stained directly, without being cultured. So that batch effects would be minimized, each experiment stained and sorted samples in pairs, pairing one healthy donor with one patient. Of note for this clone: Its cognate antigen has yet to be identified. Qualities for individual bases were not recorded, and no much larger clone is one base off.

All of the isolated RNA was reverse transcribed with the High Capacity cDNA Reverse Transcription Kit, so expressed TCRB transcripts were sequenced. Deep immunoSEQ sequencing was applied to naive, central memory and regulatory T cell samples, giving an average of approximately 3.8 million total reads per sample. Sorted cells were lysed in RLT buffer, and RNA was extracted using DNase-treated RNeasy Micro or Mini kits according to cell number. To prevent cross-contamination, every cell subset was processed on its own, while patient and healthy donor samples were processed together. The immunoSEQ multiplex PCR was used to amplify TCRB sequences from cDNA, generating 87-bp fragments that spanned the CDR3 region. Sequencing of the amplicons was done on the Illumina HiSeq platform. The authors' analysis ran thus. PCR bias was corrected computationally using synthetic template baselines, and reads within Hamming distance 2 were collapsed, with unmergeable singletons discarded. Reads were aligned against IMGT so that V, D and J genes, CDR3 length and insertions or deletions at six rearrangement sites could be assigned. Within each subset, clonotype counts were normalized to the number of sorted cells before true diversity and Gini coefficients were calculated with the tcR R package. The overlap coefficient, calculated on TCRB nucleotide sequences, was used to measure repertoire sharing. Sourced from immuneACCESS, this table was stored by TCRdb with only in-frame sequences that have V and J called. A share of the clones is absent; for the studies checked, an unresolved V gene accounts for under half, and the remainder has no known explanation. The V and J calls and clone size are taken from that table; D and trimming were inferred from the DNA. The sample includes approximately 150,000 clones, with over 8% observed a single time. The biggest ten clones account for around 0.65% of the sample.

Overall study outcomes, separate from this receptor: At VDJ recombination sites, patients with type 1 diabetes made fewer insertions and deleted more nucleotides, a pattern implying thymic rearrangement abnormalities. Type 1 diabetes patients showed a moderate but significant shortening of TCRB CDR3 length in all four CD4+ subsets. Because small numbers of individuals were included in the HLA sub-analyses, any influence of HLA type on TCRB rearrangement was left unresolved. Shorter templates might be favored by PCR, yet because patient and control samples were amplified and corrected together, any such skew would affect both groups equally. Because cDNA was sequenced instead of genomic DNA, activated cells with high expression could be over-represented, although the groups did not differ in activation or CD3 levels. Naive, central memory and regulatory TCRB repertoires appeared more similar among patients than among healthy donors.

There are 11 amino acids in the CDR3, from cysteine to phenylalanine inclusive. The read is trimmed to its CDR3 DNA, 33 bases read in frame from base 1. Germline trimming: 7 bases from V, 10 bases from J; junction bases outside gene matches: 7. From a lookup of the germline V gene, CDR1 and CDR2 are SQVTM and ANQGSEA. The clonotype was recovered from a woman aged 40 to 49 in good health. Input material: central memory CD4+ T cells from blood. The chain employs TRBV29-1 and TRBJ2-1; 7 junctional bases match TRBD1. The DNA reads TGCAGCGCCGAAAAAGGGGGCGAGCAGTTCTTC. It is translated as CSAEKGGEQFF.